This entry lists 20 T cell receptor beta chains sequenced from one sample in a study of T cell changes during pregnancy in multiple sclerosis. Produced via immunoSEQ multiplex PCR; TCRdb's table is partial and in-frame only. This sample has over 65,000 clones; approximately 90% occur once, and the top ten carry 2.5%. The material was peripheral blood, obtained in the first trimester of pregnancy. The receptors shown here come from a female donor with multiple sclerosis, enrolled in a pregnancy study.

V gene TRBV4-3 combines with J gene TRBJ2-7; maybe TRBD1 (8 bases). Trimming removed 0 bases at V and 6 bases at J, with 21 bases between. From germline, CDR1 is LGHNA and CDR2 YSLEER. The CDR3 spans 17 residues. CDR3 sequence (DNA): TGCGCCAGCAGCCAAGATAGAGGACAGGGAGGGTTGAGCGAGCAGTACTTC. This codes for CASSQDRGQGGLSEQYF.

This chain uses TRBV19 with TRBJ1-2; 7 bases are shared with TRBD1. With 5 bases clipped from V and 6 bases from J, the junction kept 12 bases outside the gene matches. This CDR3 comprises 15 residues. Germline V CDR1 and CDR2: LNHDA, SQIVND (reference sequence). The CDR3 DNA sequence: TGTGCCAGTAGTCGGTCACAGGGGACCAGGGATGGCTACACCTTC. Protein sequence: CASSRSQGTRDGYTF.

The V call is TRBV28, the J call TRBJ1-4; D might be TRBD1 (5 bases). This CDR3 is built from 12 residues. Germline assignment: CDR1 MDHEN and CDR2 SYDVKM. Trimming shortened V by 8 bases and J by 7 bases, and 11 bases separated the two germline ends. CDR3 loop: CASAQGGEKLFF. The CDR3, as DNA: TGTGCCAGCGCGCAGGGTGGTGAAAAACTGTTTTTT.

The chain links TRBV7-3 to TRBJ2-1; the match to TRBD2 covers 8 bases. The CDR3 sequence is 15 residues long. Trimming at V came to 5 bases and at J to 4 bases, leaving 7 bases not matched to a gene. Looked up from germline, CDR1 is SGHTA and CDR2 is FQGTGA. CDR3 in amino acids: CASSLPGLGYNEQFF. DNA for the CDR3: TGTGCCAGCAGCCTCCCGGGACTAGGGTACAATGAGCAGTTCTTC.

J is TRBJ2-5 and V is TRBV18; TRBD1 matches at 7 bases. CDR1 and CDR2 (germline): KGHSH, LQKENI. V trimming: 2 bases; J trimming: 4 bases; junction bases outside the gene matches: 1. This CDR3 has 13 residues. The CDR3 bases are TGTGCCAGCTCACCAAACAGGGGAGAGACCCAGTACTTC. Translating gives CASSPNRGETQYF.

CDR3: CASSFFDRDYEQFF. CDR3 nucleotide sequence: TGTGCCAGCAGTTTTTTCGACAGGGACTATGAGCAGTTCTTC. The chain recombines TRBV27 with TRBJ2-1, with TRBD1 as a possible D gene (7 bases). Trimming removed 3 bases at V and 8 bases at J, with 14 bases between. The CDR3 consists of 14 residues. Germline CDR1 is MNHEY and CDR2 is SMNVEV (reference sequence).

The chain employs TRBV13 and TRBJ2-7; 8 bases are shared with TRBD2. The V gene end was trimmed by 4 bases and the J gene end by 2 bases; junction bases not matched to a gene: 10. In germline, CDR1 is PRHDT, CDR2 FYEKMQ (reference sequence). The CDR3 is 16 residues long. This CDR3 reads CASSSRTSRNPYEQYF. The CDR3 DNA reads as TGTGCCAGCAGCTCGAGGACTAGCCGAAACCCCTACGAGCAGTACTTC.

This chain connects TRBV18 to TRBJ2-7, with a possible D match to TRBD2 (6 bases). Trimming took 3 bases from V and 0 from J, leaving 9 bases between them. Germline loops: CDR1 KGHSH, CDR2 LQKENI. There are 14 residues in the CDR3. The CDR3, as DNA: TGTGCCAGCTCACCTGCGGGGACCTCCTACGAGCAGTACTTC. It codes for CASSPAGTSYEQYF.

The J gene is TRBJ1-4, the V gene TRBV9, with 10 bases lining up with TRBD1. Germline-derived CDR1 and CDR2 are SGDLS and YYNGEE. V lost 2 bases and J lost 5; bases outside the gene matches: 3. CDR3 length: 15 amino acids. The CDR3 region is CASSVGTGENEKLFF. The DNA for the CDR3 is TGTGCCAGCAGCGTCGGGACAGGGGAGAATGAAAAACTGTTTTTT.

The chain combines TRBV6-1 with TRBJ2-3; D unclear. V was cut by 2 bases and J by 1 base, with 10 bases left in between. CDR3 length equals 15 residues. Germline CDR1 reads MNHNS; CDR2 reads SASEGT. The CDR3 reads CASSETLEGTDTQYF. The CDR3 nucleotides are TGTGCCAGCAGTGAAACCCTAGAGGGCACAGATACGCAGTATTTT.

This sequence joins TRBV7-9 and TRBJ2-3; 10 nucleotides match TRBD1. This CDR3 spans 15 amino acids. The J segment lost 3 bases and the V segment lost 3 bases, leaving 3 bases of the junction unmatched. Germline V lookup: CDR1 SEHNR, CDR2 FQNEAQ (reference sequence). Here the CDR3 reads CASSFGTGATDTQYF. CDR3 coding DNA: TGTGCCAGCAGCTTCGGGACAGGGGCAACAGATACGCAGTATTTT.

The chain combines TRBV30 with TRBJ2-1; the match to TRBD2 covers 11 bases. Trimming took 3 bases from V and 11 from J; bases not matched to a gene: 9. This CDR3 has 14 residues. In germline, CDR1 is GTSNPN, CDR2 SVGIG (reference sequence). CDR3 region: CAWRVAGGGPQQFF. The DNA for the CDR3 is TGTGCCTGGAGGGTAGCGGGGGGGGGACCACAGCAGTTCTTC.

This chain uses TRBV6-1 with TRBJ2-5; maybe TRBD2 (6 bases). V gave up 7 bases and J gave up 4 bases, with 13 bases separating them. Germline V CDR1 and CDR2: MNHNS, SASEGT. This CDR3 has 13 residues. Written as DNA, the CDR3 is TGTGCCAGCACCCGACTAGACGTAGAGACCCAGTACTTC. Protein sequence: CASTRLDVETQYF.

This chain joins TRBV4-3 and TRBJ2-1, with 8 bases lining up with TRBD1. V gave up 1 base and J gave up 7 bases; unmatched junction bases: 6. Germline V gene sequence: CDR1 LGHNA, CDR2 YSLEER. The CDR3 runs to 15 residues. CDR3 sequence: CASSQAQGAVNEQFF. Here the CDR3 DNA reads TGCGCCAGCAGCCAAGCTCAGGGGGCTGTGAATGAGCAGTTCTTC.

V gene TRBV5-1 combines with J gene TRBJ1-1; TRBD1 is a possible D gene (5 bases). V was pared by 0 bases and J by 1 base, with 10 bases between. The CDR3 extends over 15 amino acids. The germline gives CDR1 SGHRS, CDR2 YFSETQ. CDR3 sequence: CASSLDRFKNTEAFF. CDR3 DNA: TGCGCCAGCAGCTTGGACAGGTTTAAGAACACTGAAGCTTTCTTT.

This chain uses TRBV19 with TRBJ2-1; a possible D gene is TRBD1 (5 bases). Germline CDR1 LNHDA, CDR2 SQIVND (reference sequence). The CDR3 has 13 amino acids. Trimming left V 9 bases short and J 3 bases short, with 12 bases between. The CDR3 spells CASETENYNEQFF. The CDR3 DNA sequence: TGTGCCAGCGAGACAGAGAACTACAATGAGCAGTTCTTC.

The chain couples TRBV5-4 to TRBJ1-6; tentatively, D is TRBD1 (5 bases). The CDR3 is made up of 14 amino acids. Trimming stripped 5 bases from V and 7 bases from J, with 13 bases between. The V gene's germline CDR1 is SGHNT and CDR2 YYREEE (reference sequence). The CDR3 loop is CASRKGQTNSPLHF. The CDR3 DNA is TGTGCCAGCAGGAAAGGACAAACCAATTCACCCCTCCACTTT.

This chain uses TRBV5-6 with TRBJ2-7, with D possibly matching TRBD1 (6 bases). V was cut by 0 bases and J by 1 base, with 20 bases left in between. CDR1 SGHDT and CDR2 YYEEEE come from the germline V gene. The CDR3 totals 18 residues. The CDR3 spells CASSLEDRRPQSSYEQYF. CDR3 bases: TGTGCCAGCAGCTTGGAAGACAGGAGGCCCCAGAGTTCCTACGAGCAGTACTTC. Variable domain in full (rest from reference TRBV5-6 and TRBJ2-7): DAGVTQSPTHLIKTRGQQVTLRCSPKSGHDTVSWYQQALGQGPQFIFQYYEEEERQRGNFPDRFSGHQFPNYSSELNVNALLLGDSALYLCASSLEDRRPQSSYEQYFGPGTRLTVT.

The chain employs TRBV28 and TRBJ1-2; a weak D match, TRBD1 (6 bases). Trimming removed 5 bases at V and 7 bases at J, with 17 bases between. This CDR3 region has 14 residues. CDR1 and CDR2 from the germline V gene are MDHEN and SYDVKM. CDR3 DNA: TGTGCCAGCAGTGGGGGGGGCGCGATATTTGGCTACACCTTC. It codes for CASSGGGAIFGYTF.

V usage is TRBV11-2 and J usage is TRBJ1-3, with unresolved D. The length of the CDR3 is 15 residues. Germline lookup yields CDR1 SGHAT and CDR2 FQNNGV. V gave up 2 bases and J gave up 0 bases, with 8 bases separating them. This CDR3 is CASSLTRTSGNTIYF. DNA for the CDR3: TGTGCCAGCAGCTTAACAAGAACCTCTGGAAACACCATATATTTT.